The 20 T cell receptor beta chains below come from one sample, sequenced in a study of cytomegalovirus exposure and HLA in healthy donors. This table comes from immunoSEQ multiplex PCR, and its TCRdb copy is limited to in-frame clones, with some not included. The sample consists of fewer than 90,000 clones, approximately 93% of them appearing once. Sequencing was carried out using PBMCs. The receptor source for this set is a woman between 18 and 29 years old in good health and CMV-seropositive.

This chain joins TRBV28 and TRBJ1-2; tentative D call: TRBD1 (5 bases). The CDR3 consists of 12 residues. V was shortened by 6 bases and J by 4 bases, with 9 bases between the two germline ends. Looked up from germline, CDR1 is MDHEN and CDR2 is SYDVKM. DNA of the CDR3: TGTGCCAGCAGCGGACACTCCTATGGCTACACCTTC. Translation: CASSGHSYGYTF.

The CDR3 nucleotides are TGTGCCAGTAGTCAACAGGGGGCCTTAGGTACGCAGTATTTT. Protein: CASSQQGALGTQYF. The V call is TRBV19, the J call TRBJ2-3; 9 bases match TRBD1. J lost 8 bases, V lost 5 bases, and 8 bases had no gene match. The CDR3 spans 14 residues. The germline gives CDR1 LNHDA, CDR2 SQIVND (reference sequence).

The CDR3 is CASSLSQGYNSPLHF. CDR3 nucleotide sequence: TGTGCCAGCAGCTTATCCCAGGGCTATAATTCACCCCTCCACTTT. The chain employs TRBV11-3 and TRBJ1-6, with D tentatively TRBD1 (5 bases). Germline CDR1 is SGHNT and CDR2 is YENEEA. Trimming left V 2 bases short and J 3 bases short, with 8 bases between. CDR3 length: 15 residues.

The chain is built from TRBV2 and TRBJ1-5; 8 bases agree with TRBD1. The V and J ends lost 6 bases and 3 bases, in that order; junction bases with no gene match: 4. The V gene's germline CDR1 is SNHLY and CDR2 FYNNEI. The CDR3 extends over 14 amino acids. CDR3: CASRGTGPNQPQHF. The CDR3 DNA reads TGTGCCAGCAGGGGGACAGGTCCCAATCAGCCCCAGCATTTT.

This clone was recorded once. The J gene is TRBJ1-3, the V gene TRBV18; D is unclear. Per germline, CDR1 KGHSH and CDR2 LQKENI. This CDR3 region has 14 residues. V lost 3 bases, J lost 2 bases, and 8 bases lay in between. CDR3 residues: CASSPEGTGNTIYF. In DNA, the CDR3 is TGTGCCAGCTCACCGGAGGGTACTGGAAACACCATATATTTT.

CDR3 sequence (DNA): TGTGCCAGCAGCTTCACGGGACAGGGTAATGAAAAACTGTTTTTT. This translates into CASSFTGQGNEKLFF. The chain uses TRBV7-8 and TRBJ1-4, with 9 bases lining up with TRBD1. J was trimmed by 4 bases and V by 3 bases; bases with no gene match: 3. Germline-derived CDR1 and CDR2 are SGHVS and FQNEAQ. CDR3 length: 15 amino acids.

The chain recombines TRBV28 with TRBJ2-7, with TRBD1 matching 8 bases. Trimming took 8 bases from V and 2 from J; bases not matched to a gene: 8. Germline CDR1 MDHEN, CDR2 SYDVKM. The CDR3 has 14 amino acids. This CDR3 is CASGQGYITYEQYF. The CDR3 DNA reads TGTGCCAGCGGACAGGGCTACATAACCTACGAGCAGTACTTC. Combining the CDR3 with reference TRBV28 and TRBJ2-7 gives the whole variable domain DVKVTQSSRYLVKRTGEKVFLECVQDMDHENMFWYRQDPGLGLRLIYFSYDVKMKEKGDIPEGYSVSREKKERFSLILESASTNQTSMYLCASGQGYITYEQYFGPGTRLTVT.

The chain has TRBV5-6 and TRBJ1-5, with TRBD1 identical over 8 bases. Looked up from germline, CDR1 is SGHDT and CDR2 is YYEEEE. This CDR3 is built from 16 residues. Trimming at V came to 2 bases and at J to 1 base, leaving 5 bases not matched to a gene. The CDR3 region is CASSFQGALSNQPQHF. The CDR3 DNA reads TGTGCCAGCAGCTTTCAGGGGGCGTTGAGCAATCAGCCCCAGCATTTT.

J is TRBJ1-5 and V is TRBV9; D perhaps matches TRBD1 (5 bases). The CDR3 is 14 residues long. Germline-derived CDR1 and CDR2 are SGDLS and YYNGEE. With 0 bases removed from V and 3 bases from J, the gap between germline ends came to 7 bases. The CDR3 region is CASSVGTHNQPQHF. The DNA of the CDR3 is TGTGCCAGCAGCGTAGGGACACACAATCAGCCCCAGCATTTT.

The V gene is TRBV7-9, the J gene TRBJ1-2; TRBD1 aligns across 7 bases. The CDR3 is 15 amino acids. Germline V gives CDR1 SEHNR, CDR2 FQNEAQ (reference sequence). The ends lost 2 bases at V and 2 bases at J; junction bases unmatched: 5. CDR3 coding DNA: TGTGCCAGCAGCTTACAGGGGGAAGGGAACTATGGCTACACCTTC. Translated, it gives CASSLQGEGNYGYTF.

The rearrangement uses TRBV28 and TRBJ2-2, with a possible D match to TRBD2 (6 bases). The length of the CDR3 is 14 residues. Trimming took off 8 bases at V and 5 bases at J, with 15 bases between the two ends. Germline V gives CDR1 MDHEN, CDR2 SYDVKM. The CDR3 DNA reads TGTGCCAGCTCGGAGGGATGGGTGACCGGGGAGCTGTTTTTT. Protein: CASSEGWVTGELFF.

CDR3 coding DNA: TGCGCCAGCAGCCAAGCTCAGCGTTATGGCTACACCTTC. As protein: CASSQAQRYGYTF. The rearrangement joins TRBV4-1 to TRBJ1-2, with D uncertain. Trimming cost V 1 base and J 5 bases, with 8 bases left between them. This CDR3 contains 13 residues. Per germline, CDR1 MGHRA and CDR2 YSYEKL.

CDR3 nucleotide sequence: TGTGCCAGCAGCCCCAACAGTTACGAGCAGTACTTC. Its translation is CASSPNSYEQYF. The rearrangement uses TRBV7-2 and TRBJ2-7; D remains ambiguous. The CDR3 runs 12 residues. CDR1 is SGHTA and CDR2 is FQGNSA in the germline V gene. The V gene lost 5 bases and the J gene lost 4 bases, with 9 bases spanning the gap. Full variable domain (rest looked up from reference TRBV7-2 and TRBJ2-7): GAGVSQSPSNKVTEKGKDVELRCDPISGHTALYWYRQSLGQGLEFLIYFQGNSAPDKSGLPSDRFSAERTGGSVSTLTIQRTQQEDSAVYLCASSPNSYEQYFGPGTRLTVT.

V gene TRBV2 combines with J gene TRBJ1-3; 11 nucleotides align to TRBD1. V was clipped by 6 bases and J by 8 bases; unmatched bases: 9. Germline V lookup: CDR1 SNHLY, CDR2 FYNNEI. The CDR3 runs to 15 residues. The CDR3 bases are TGTGCCAGCAGCCGGACAGGGGGCTTGCGGGACACCATATATTTT. Translating it yields CASSRTGGLRDTIYF.

This chain uses TRBV6-5 with TRBJ2-1; D is possibly TRBD2 (6 bases). Trimming removed 6 bases from V and 4 bases from J, with 16 bases in between. This CDR3 contains 15 residues. Germline-derived CDR1 and CDR2 are MNHEY and SVGAGI. Written as DNA, the CDR3 is TGTGCCAGCAGCACTATAGCGGCGGTTTACAATGAGCAGTTCTTC. Encoded protein: CASSTIAAVYNEQFF.

V gene TRBV7-2 combines with J gene TRBJ1-2; D may be TRBD1 (5 bases). The V and J ends lost 4 bases and 4 bases respectively, with 7 bases between them. The CDR3 has 12 residues. The germline V gene encodes CDR1 SGHTA and CDR2 FQGNSA. CDR3 coding DNA: TGTGCCAGCAGCTCAACAGGCTATGGCTACACCTTC. It codes for CASSSTGYGYTF.

V is TRBV7-2 and J is TRBJ1-4; D is undetermined. The CDR3 runs to 14 residues. With 1 base removed from V and 3 bases from J, the gap between germline ends came to 6 bases. CDR1 and CDR2 (germline): SGHTA, FQGNSA. This CDR3 reads CASSLGLANEKLFF. The CDR3 nucleotides are TGTGCCAGCAGCTTAGGGCTGGCTAATGAAAAACTGTTTTTT.

This sequence joins TRBV15 and TRBJ2-1; 12 bases map to TRBD2. The length of the CDR3 is 14 residues. With 6 bases clipped from V and 11 bases from J, the junction kept 8 bases outside the gene matches. Germline CDR1 and CDR2: LNHNV and YYDKDF (reference sequence). The CDR3 spells CATSLAGGPRKQFF. The DNA of the CDR3 is TGTGCCACCAGTCTAGCGGGGGGGCCACGGAAGCAGTTCTTC.

CDR3 coding DNA: TGTGCCAGCAGTTTAATGTCGACAGCCCCGACCTACGAGCAGTACTTC. Translating gives CASSLMSTAPTYEQYF. The rearrangement uses TRBV27 and TRBJ2-7; D might be TRBD1 (5 bases). The germline gives CDR1 MNHEY, CDR2 SMNVEV (reference sequence). This CDR3 is 16 amino acids long. Trimming pared 2 bases from V and 2 bases from J, leaving 16 bases between.

The rearrangement links TRBV2 to TRBJ2-1, with 10 nucleotides matching TRBD2. Looked up from germline, CDR1 is SNHLY and CDR2 is FYNNEI. CDR3 size: 15 residues. J lost 2 bases, V lost 6 bases, and 4 bases had no gene match. In nucleotides, the CDR3 is TGTGCCAGCAGACAGCGGGAGGGCCCCTACAATGAGCAGTTCTTC. It encodes CASRQREGPYNEQFF. The full variable domain, completed using reference TRBV2 and TRBJ2-1, is EPEVTQTPSHQVTQMGQEVILRCVPISNHLYFYWYRQILGQKVEFLVSFYNNEISEKSEIFDDQFSVERPDGSNFTLKIRSTKLEDSAMYFCASRQREGPYNEQFFGPGTRLTVL.